These T cell receptor beta chains were read from a single sample in a study of blood T cell repertoires in COVID-19. Clones were read by immunoSEQ multiplex PCR, and TCRdb kept only the in-frame ones, dropping some. Of about 58,000 clones in the sample, under 80% were seen once. The material sequenced was peripheral blood. The receptor set was obtained from a human donor in a cohort sampled during active COVID-19. Both conserved end residues are part of each CDR3. Each record gives: V gene, J gene, clone size, D gene, CDR3 DNA, CDR3 protein. A D gene is named only where the DNA matches it firmly. Not every row has a clone size; where given, it reads once, few, many or a size class.

V: TRBV7-9; J: TRBJ1-4; size: -; D: TRBD1; DNA: TGTGCCAGCAGCCTGACAGGGGCAGATGAAAAACTGTTTTTT; CDR3: CASSLTGADEKLFF
V: TRBV3-1/TRBV3-2; J: TRBJ1-1; size: few; D: -; DNA: TGTGCCAGCAGCCAAGTCGGGAGTAACACTGAAGCTTTCTTT; CDR3: CASSQVGSNTEAFF
V: TRBV29-1; J: TRBJ1-2; size: -; D: TRBD1; DNA: TGCAGCTCCTCGGGACAGGGAAACTATGGCTACACCTTC; CDR3: CSSSGQGNYGYTF
V: TRBV27; J: TRBJ1-5; size: -; D: TRBD1; DNA: TGTGCCAGCAGTTTATCTTTTACAGGGGGCAACAATCAGCCCCAGCATTTT; CDR3: CASSLSFTGGNNQPQHF
V: TRBV5-1; J: TRBJ1-1; size: many; D: -; DNA: TGCGCCAGCAGCTTGGTTCTGACGGGGAACACTGAAGCTTTCTTT; CDR3: CASSLVLTGNTEAFF
V: TRBV19; J: TRBJ1-1; size: -; D: -; DNA: TGTGCCAGTAGGGCGCTTCCGGGGAACACTGAAGCTTTCTTT; CDR3: CASRALPGNTEAFF
V: TRBV7-9; J: TRBJ1-2; size: -; D: -; DNA: TGTGCCAGCAGCTCCATAGGGGGATCTAACTATGGCTACACCTTC; CDR3: CASSSIGGSNYGYTF
V: TRBV18; J: TRBJ1-6; size: -; D: TRBD1; DNA: TGTGCCAGCTCACCAACAGGGGACACTTCACCCCTCCACTTT; CDR3: CASSPTGDTSPLHF
V: TRBV30; J: TRBJ1-6; size: -; D: -; DNA: TGTGCCTGGAGTTTCCAGGACAATTATTCACCCCTCCACTTT; CDR3: CAWSFQDNYSPLHF
V: TRBV27; J: TRBJ2-7; size: -; D: TRBD2; DNA: TGTGCCAGCAGTTCGCGGGAGAGTATCTACGAGCAGTACTTC; CDR3: CASSSRESIYEQYF
V: TRBV10-3; J: TRBJ1-1; size: -; D: -; DNA: TGTGCCATCAGGGGGCAGTGGACTGAAGCTTTCTTT; CDR3: CAIRGQWTEAFF
V: TRBV7-3; J: TRBJ1-3; size: -; D: TRBD1; DNA: TGTGCCAGCAGCCCAACGACAGGGGGCTCCGGGGGAAACACCATATATTTT; CDR3: CASSPTTGGSGGNTIYF
V: TRBV28; J: TRBJ1-2; size: once; D: -; DNA: TGTGCCAGCAGTTCACCGGCGGGGTCGGGGGGCTACACCTTC; CDR3: CASSSPAGSGGYTF
V: TRBV4-2; J: TRBJ1-3; size: once; D: -; DNA: TGTGCCAGCAGCCAAGCGGGGGGTTCTGGAAACACCATATATTTT; CDR3: CASSQAGGSGNTIYF
V: TRBV28; J: TRBJ1-2; size: -; D: -; DNA: TGTGCCAGCAGACCAGTCTATGGCTACACCTTC; CDR3: CASRPVYGYTF
V: TRBV27; J: TRBJ1-4; size: medium-sized; D: TRBD1; DNA: TGTGCCAGCAGCCCCCAGGGGGCAGACGAAAAACTGTTTTTT; CDR3: CASSPQGADEKLFF
V: TRBV6-2/TRBV6-3; J: TRBJ2-7; size: -; D: TRBD2; DNA: TGTGCCAGCAGTTACGGGGGGACTAGTAACGAGCAGTACTTC; CDR3: CASSYGGTSNEQYF